The clone carrying this T cell receptor (beta chain) was seen a few times. Each CDR3 protein is one row after TCRdb ran MiXCR on the 5' RACE reads. Here the sample spans 41,000 or so distinct CDR3 sequences, around 4.5% being singletons. The ends were cut back, 5 bases at V and 4 bases at J, with 6 bases in the middle. This CDR3 spans 11 amino acids. Germline loops: CDR1 SNHLY, CDR2 FYNNEI. The data stem from a study of T cells of healthy individuals. The V gene is TRBV2, the J gene TRBJ2-7, with D unclear. The clonotype originates from a human donor in good health. The CDR3 DNA follows: TGTGCCAGCAGTTTTTTGTACGAGCAGTACTTC. Protein sequence: CASSFLYEQYF.